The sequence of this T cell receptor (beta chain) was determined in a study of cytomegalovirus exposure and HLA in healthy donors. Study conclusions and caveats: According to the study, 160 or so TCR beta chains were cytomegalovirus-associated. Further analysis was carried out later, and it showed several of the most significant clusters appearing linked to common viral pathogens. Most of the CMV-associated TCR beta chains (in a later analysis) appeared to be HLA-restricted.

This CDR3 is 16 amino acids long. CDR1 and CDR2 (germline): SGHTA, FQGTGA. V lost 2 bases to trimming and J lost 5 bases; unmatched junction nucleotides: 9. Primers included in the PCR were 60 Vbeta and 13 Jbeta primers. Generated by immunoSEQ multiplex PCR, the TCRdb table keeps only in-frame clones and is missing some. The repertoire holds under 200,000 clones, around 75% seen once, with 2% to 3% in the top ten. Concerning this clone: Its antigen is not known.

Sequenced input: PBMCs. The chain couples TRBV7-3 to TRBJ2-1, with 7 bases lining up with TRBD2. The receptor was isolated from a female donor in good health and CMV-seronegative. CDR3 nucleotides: TGTGCCAGCAGCTTATTGGACGCTGGGACTAACAATGAGCAGTTCTTC. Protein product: CASSLLDAGTNNEQFF.